This TCR beta chain was captured by sequencing in a study of control samples from healthy donors and cancer patients. The CDR3 extends over 14 amino acids. The V gene lost 0 bases and the J gene lost 8 bases, with 10 bases spanning the gap. Germline CDR1 reads ENHRY; CDR2 reads SYGVKD. TCRdb's table, derived via immunoSEQ multiplex PCR, lists solely in-frame clones and lacks some. This table has around 140,000 clones, 91% appearing once. Source material: blood. This TCR came from a man aged 18 to 30 in good health. V is TRBV10-3 and J is TRBJ1-4, with D possibly being TRBD1 (6 bases). In nucleotides, the CDR3 is TGTGCCATCAGTGAGTCGTCGGACAGAGAAAAACTGTTTTTT. Translated: CAISESSDREKLFF.